This T cell receptor (beta chain) was obtained from a study of shared clonotypes between healthy human individuals. Under the authors' procedure: Filtering was not the same, since immunoSEQ gave junction-only sequences without quality scores. The data were produced by immunoSEQ multiplex PCR, yet TCRdb's version contains in-frame clones alone and is incomplete. The DNA gave D and trimming, while V, J and clone size come from that table. The table includes approximately 500,000 clones, approximately 78% detected once. The CDR3 totals 14 residues. Germline V gene data show CDR1 as SGHNT and CDR2 as YYREEE (reference sequence). V lost 2 bases to trimming and J lost 6 bases, with 12 bases between them.

This receptor was identified in a middle-aged woman in good health. Some clones in this sample may be carry-over from other donors' samples. The sequencing sample was made of PBMCs. The rearrangement uses TRBV5-4 and TRBJ2-1; D remains ambiguous. For the CDR3, the DNA is TGTGCCAGCAGCTTTTCAAGGACGGTCAATGAGCAGTTCTTC. It is translated as CASSFSRTVNEQFF.